This T cell receptor (beta chain) stems from a study of cytomegalovirus exposure and HLA in healthy donors. The PCR was carried out with 60 Vbeta primers and 13 Jbeta primers. Only in-frame clones appear in the TCRdb table, and some are missing; sequencing was by immunoSEQ multiplex PCR. The listing contains approximately 76,000 clones. CDR3 length: 14 amino acids. Unmatched junction bases numbered 1, after V lost 2 bases and J lost 4 bases. From germline, CDR1 is SGHTA and CDR2 FQGNSA. The specimen sequenced was PBMCs. The rearrangement uses TRBV7-2 and TRBJ2-7, with 11 bases fitting TRBD2. The origin of this receptor is a man younger than 35 in good health and CMV-seropositive. CDR3 protein: CASSLTSGSYEQYF. The CDR3 nucleotides are TGTGCCAGCAGCTTAACTAGCGGGAGTTACGAGCAGTACTTC. Looking up the rest from reference TRBV7-2 and TRBJ2-7 gives the full variable domain: GAGVSQSPSNKVTEKGKDVELRCDPISGHTALYWYRQSLGQGLEFLIYFQGNSAPDKSGLPSDRFSAERTGGSVSTLTIQRTQQEDSAVYLCASSLTSGSYEQYFGPGTRLTVT.